The present T cell receptor (beta chain) was sequenced within a study of cytomegalovirus exposure and HLA in healthy donors. The study ran its PCR with 60 Vbeta and 13 Jbeta primers. TCRdb keeps only in-frame clones here, not all; method: immunoSEQ multiplex PCR. The sample comprises approximately 85,000 clones, less than 65% of which are singletons, and around 5.5% rests with the top ten. Study-wide results and caveats: In a later analysis, a genetic analysis reported fewer productive-TCR N-insertions in an Asian-associated ancestry cluster than the cohort average. A likely sequencing artifact accounted for one observed cluster of highly shared sequence variants. In a later analysis, compared with equally common non-associated chains, HLA-associated beta chains were more expanded.

The CDR3 totals 14 residues. In germline, CDR1 is SGHRS, CDR2 YFSETQ. V lost 2 bases and J 7 bases, leaving 12 bases between the germline ends. Healthy bone marrow donors supplied every sample. Concerning this clone itself: Antigen unknown.

The J gene is TRBJ1-4, the V gene TRBV5-1; D call uncertain. The sequenced sample was PBMCs. This TCR derives from a woman in her thirties in good health and CMV-seropositive. The CDR3 DNA sequence: TGCGCCAGCAGCTTAGGAGGGCCTAGTGAAAAACTGTTTTTT. Amino acids: CASSLGGPSEKLFF. The complete variable domain, with remaining parts taken from reference TRBV5-1 and TRBJ1-4, reads KAGVTQTPRYLIKTRGQQVTLSCSPISGHRSVSWYQQTPGQGLQFLFEYFSETQRNKGNFPGRFSGRQFSNSRSEMNVSTLELGDSALYLCASSLGGPSEKLFFGSGTQLSVL.